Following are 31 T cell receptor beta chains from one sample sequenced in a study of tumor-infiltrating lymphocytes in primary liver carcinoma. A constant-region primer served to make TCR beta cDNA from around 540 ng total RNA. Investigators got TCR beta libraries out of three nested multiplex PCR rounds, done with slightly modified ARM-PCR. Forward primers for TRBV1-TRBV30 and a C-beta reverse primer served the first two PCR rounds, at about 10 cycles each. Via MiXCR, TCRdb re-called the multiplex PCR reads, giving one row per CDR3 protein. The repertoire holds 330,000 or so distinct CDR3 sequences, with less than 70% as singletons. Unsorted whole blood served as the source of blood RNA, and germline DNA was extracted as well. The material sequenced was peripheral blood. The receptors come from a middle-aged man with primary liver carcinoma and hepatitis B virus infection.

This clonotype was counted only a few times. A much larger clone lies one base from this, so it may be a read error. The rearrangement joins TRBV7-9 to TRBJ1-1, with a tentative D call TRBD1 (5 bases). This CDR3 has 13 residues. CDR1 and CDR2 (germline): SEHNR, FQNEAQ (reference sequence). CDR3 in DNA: TGTGTCAGCAGCTTGCAGGGAGACACTGAAGCTTTCTTT. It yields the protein CVSSLQGDTEAFF.

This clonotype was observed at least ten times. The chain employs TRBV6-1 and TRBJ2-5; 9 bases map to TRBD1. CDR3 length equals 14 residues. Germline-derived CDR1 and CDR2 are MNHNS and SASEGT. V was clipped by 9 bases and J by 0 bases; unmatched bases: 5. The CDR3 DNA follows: TGTGCCAGTACGGGACAGGGAGACCAAGAGACCCAGTACTTC. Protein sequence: CASTGQGDQETQYF.

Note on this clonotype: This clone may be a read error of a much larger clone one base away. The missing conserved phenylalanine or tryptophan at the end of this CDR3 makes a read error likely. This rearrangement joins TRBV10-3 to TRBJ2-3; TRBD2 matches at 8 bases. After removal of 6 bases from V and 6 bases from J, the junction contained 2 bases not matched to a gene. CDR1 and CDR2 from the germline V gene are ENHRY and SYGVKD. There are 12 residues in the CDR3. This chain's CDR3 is CAISSGGDTQYL. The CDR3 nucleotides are TGTGCCATCAGCTCGGGGGGGGATACGCAGTATCTT.

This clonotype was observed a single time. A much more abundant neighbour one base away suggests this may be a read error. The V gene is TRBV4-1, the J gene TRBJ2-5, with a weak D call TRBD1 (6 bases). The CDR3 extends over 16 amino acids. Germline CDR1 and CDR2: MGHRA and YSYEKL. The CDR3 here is CASSHEPGHHQETQHF. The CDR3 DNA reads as TGCGCCAGCAGCCATGAACCGGGACACCACCAAGAGACCCAGCACTTC.

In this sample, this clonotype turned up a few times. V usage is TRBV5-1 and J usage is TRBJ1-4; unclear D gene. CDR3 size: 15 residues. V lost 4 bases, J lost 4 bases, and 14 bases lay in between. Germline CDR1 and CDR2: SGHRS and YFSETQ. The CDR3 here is CASSLNAGNNEKLFF. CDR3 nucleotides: TGCGCCAGCAGCCTGAACGCCGGGAATAATGAAAAACTGTTTTTT.

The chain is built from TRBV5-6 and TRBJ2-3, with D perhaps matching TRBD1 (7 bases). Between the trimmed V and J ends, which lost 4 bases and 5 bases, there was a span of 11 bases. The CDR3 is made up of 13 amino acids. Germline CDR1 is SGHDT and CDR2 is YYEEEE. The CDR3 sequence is CASSGGGRDTQYF. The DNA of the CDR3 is TGTGCCAGCAGCGGAGGGGGCAGAGATACGCAGTATTTT.

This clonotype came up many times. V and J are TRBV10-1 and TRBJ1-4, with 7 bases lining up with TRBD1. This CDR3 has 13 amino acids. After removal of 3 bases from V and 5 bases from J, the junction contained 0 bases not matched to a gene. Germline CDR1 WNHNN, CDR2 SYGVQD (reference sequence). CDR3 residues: CASSEQGNEKLFF. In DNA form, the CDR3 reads TGCGCCAGCAGTGAACAGGGGAATGAAAAACTGTTTTTT.

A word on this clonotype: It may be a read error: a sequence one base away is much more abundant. Written as DNA, the CDR3 is TGTGCCAGCAAAAGGACTAGCGGGTACTACGAGCAGTACTTC. It is translated as CASKRTSGYYEQYF. The rearrangement links TRBV6-5 to TRBJ2-7; TRBD2 agrees at 11 bases. The CDR3 sequence is 14 residues long. The V gene's germline CDR1 is MNHEY and CDR2 SVGAGI. J was trimmed by 3 bases and V by 7 bases; bases with no gene match: 5.

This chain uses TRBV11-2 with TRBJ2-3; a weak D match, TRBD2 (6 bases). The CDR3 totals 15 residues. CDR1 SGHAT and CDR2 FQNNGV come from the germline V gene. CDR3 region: CVSSLYVGSPDTQYF. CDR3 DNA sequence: TGTGTAAGCAGCTTGTACGTCGGGAGTCCAGATACGCAGTATTTT.

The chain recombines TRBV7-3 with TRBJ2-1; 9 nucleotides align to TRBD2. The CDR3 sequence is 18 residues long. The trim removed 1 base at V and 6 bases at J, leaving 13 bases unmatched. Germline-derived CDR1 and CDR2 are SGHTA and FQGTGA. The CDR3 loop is CASSLSAGGGFWGNEQFF. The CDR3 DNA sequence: TGTGCCAGCAGCTTAAGCGCGGGAGGGGGGTTTTGGGGCAATGAGCAGTTCTTC.

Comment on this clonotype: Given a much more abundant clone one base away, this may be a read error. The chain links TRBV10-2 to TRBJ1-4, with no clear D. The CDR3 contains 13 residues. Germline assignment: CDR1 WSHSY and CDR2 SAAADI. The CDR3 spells CASSTGNFENGLF. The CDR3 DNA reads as TGCGCCAGCAGTACCGGGAACTTCGAAAATGGTTTATTT.

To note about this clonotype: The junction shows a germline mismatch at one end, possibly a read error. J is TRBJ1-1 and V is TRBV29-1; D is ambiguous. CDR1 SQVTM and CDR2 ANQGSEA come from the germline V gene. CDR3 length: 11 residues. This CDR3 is CSVQVNTKAFF. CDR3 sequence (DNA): TGCAGCGTCCAAGTGAACACTAAAGCTTTCTTT.

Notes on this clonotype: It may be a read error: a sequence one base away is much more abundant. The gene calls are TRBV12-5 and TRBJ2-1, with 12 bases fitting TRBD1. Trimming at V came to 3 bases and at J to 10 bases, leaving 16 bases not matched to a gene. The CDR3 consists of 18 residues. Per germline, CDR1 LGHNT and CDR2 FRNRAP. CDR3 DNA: TGTGCTAGTGGTTTTGTCCTAGTCCCGGGACAGGGGGCAGTAGAGCAGTTCTTC. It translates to CASGFVLVPGQGAVEQFF.

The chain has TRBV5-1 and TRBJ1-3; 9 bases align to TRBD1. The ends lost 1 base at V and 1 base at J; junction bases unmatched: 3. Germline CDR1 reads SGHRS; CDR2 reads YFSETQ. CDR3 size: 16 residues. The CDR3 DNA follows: TGCGCCAGCAGCTTGCTACAGGGGGCATCTGGAAACACCATATATTTT. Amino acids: CASSLLQGASGNTIYF. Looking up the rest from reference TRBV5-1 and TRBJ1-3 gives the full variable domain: KAGVTQTPRYLIKTRGQQVTLSCSPISGHRSVSWYQQTPGQGLQFLFEYFSETQRNKGNFPGRFSGRQFSNSRSEMNVSTLELGDSALYLCASSLLQGASGNTIYFGEGSWLTVV.

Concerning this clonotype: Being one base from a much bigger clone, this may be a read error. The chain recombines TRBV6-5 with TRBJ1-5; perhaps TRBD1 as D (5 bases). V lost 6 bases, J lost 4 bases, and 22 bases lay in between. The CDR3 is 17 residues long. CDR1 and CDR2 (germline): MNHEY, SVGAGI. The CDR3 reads CASRSERGTSRNQPQHF. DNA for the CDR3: TGTGCCAGCAGATCCGAACGGGGGACTTCCAGAAATCAGCCCCAGCATTTT.

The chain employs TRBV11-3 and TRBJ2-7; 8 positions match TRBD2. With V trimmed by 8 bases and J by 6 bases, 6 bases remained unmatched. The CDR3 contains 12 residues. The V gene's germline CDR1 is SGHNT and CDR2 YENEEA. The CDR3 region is CASFREGSEQYF. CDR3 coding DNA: TGTGCCAGCTTTCGGGAGGGCTCCGAGCAGTACTTC.

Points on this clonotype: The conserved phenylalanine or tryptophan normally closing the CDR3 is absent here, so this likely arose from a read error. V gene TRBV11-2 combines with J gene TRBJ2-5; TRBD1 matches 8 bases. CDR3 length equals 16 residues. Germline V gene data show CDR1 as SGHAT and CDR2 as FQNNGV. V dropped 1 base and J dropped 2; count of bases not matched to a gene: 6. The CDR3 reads CASSLAMTGAQETQYI. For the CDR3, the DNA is TGTGCCAGCAGCTTAGCAATGACAGGGGCTCAAGAGACCCAGTACATC.

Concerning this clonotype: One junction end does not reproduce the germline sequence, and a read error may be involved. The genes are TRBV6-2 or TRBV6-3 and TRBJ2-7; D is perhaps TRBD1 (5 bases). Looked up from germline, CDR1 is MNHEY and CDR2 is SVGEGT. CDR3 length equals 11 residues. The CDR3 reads CTSRAIYEQYF. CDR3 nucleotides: TGTACCAGCAGGGCTATCTATGAGCAGTACTTC.

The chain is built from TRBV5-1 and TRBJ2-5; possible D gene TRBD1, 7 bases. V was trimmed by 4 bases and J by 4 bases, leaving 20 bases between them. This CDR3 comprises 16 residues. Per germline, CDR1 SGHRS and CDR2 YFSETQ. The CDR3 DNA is TGCGCCAGCAGCGGTTTACCTCAGGGGGAGGTAGAGACCCAGTACTTC. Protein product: CASSGLPQGEVETQYF.

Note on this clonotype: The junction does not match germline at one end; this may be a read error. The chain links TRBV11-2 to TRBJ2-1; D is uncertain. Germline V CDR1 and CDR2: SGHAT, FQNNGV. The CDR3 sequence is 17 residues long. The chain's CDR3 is CVSSLYTAVSSYNEQFF. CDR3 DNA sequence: TGTGTCAGCAGCTTATACACGGCGGTGAGTTCCTACAATGAGCAGTTCTTC. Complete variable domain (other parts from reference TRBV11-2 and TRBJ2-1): EAGVAQSPRYKIIEKRQSVAFWCNPISGHATLYWYQQILGQGPKLLIQFQNNGVVDDSQLPKDRFSAERLKGVDSTLKIQPAKLEDSAVYLCVSSLYTAVSSYNEQFFGPGTRLTVL.

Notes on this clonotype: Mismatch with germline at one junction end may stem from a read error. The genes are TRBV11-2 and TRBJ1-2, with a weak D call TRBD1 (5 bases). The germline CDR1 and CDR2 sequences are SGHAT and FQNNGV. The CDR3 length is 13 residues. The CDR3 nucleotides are TGTGCCAACAGCTTGGGACCTCGGGATGGCTACATCTTC. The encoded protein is CANSLGPRDGYIF. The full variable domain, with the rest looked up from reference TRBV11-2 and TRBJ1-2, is EAGVAQSPRYKIIEKRQSVAFWCNPISGHATLYWYQQILGQGPKLLIQFQNNGVVDDSQLPKDRFSAERLKGVDSTLKIQPAKLEDSAVYLCANSLGPRDGYIFGSGTRLTVV.

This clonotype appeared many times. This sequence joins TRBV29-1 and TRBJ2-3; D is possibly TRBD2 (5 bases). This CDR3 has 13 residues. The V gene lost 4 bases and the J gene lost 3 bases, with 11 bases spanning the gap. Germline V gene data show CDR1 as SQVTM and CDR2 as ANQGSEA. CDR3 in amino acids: CSVVGGATDTQYF. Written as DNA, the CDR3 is TGCAGCGTTGTAGGAGGCGCGACAGATACGCAGTATTTT.

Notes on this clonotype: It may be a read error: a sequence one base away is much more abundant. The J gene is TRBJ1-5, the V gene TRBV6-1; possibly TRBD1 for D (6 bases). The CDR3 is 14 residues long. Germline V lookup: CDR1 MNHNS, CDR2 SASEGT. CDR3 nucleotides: TGTGCCAGCAGTGAAGACAGGGCCAATCAGCCCCAGCTTTTT. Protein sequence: CASSEDRANQPQLF.

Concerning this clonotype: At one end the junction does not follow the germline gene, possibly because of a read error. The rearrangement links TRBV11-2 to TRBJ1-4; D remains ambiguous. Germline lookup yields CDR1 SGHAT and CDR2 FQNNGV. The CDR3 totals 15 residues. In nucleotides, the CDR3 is TGTGCCAGCAGCCTAGATCGGGGTCTATGTGAAAAACTGTTTTTT. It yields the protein CASSLDRGLCEKLFF.

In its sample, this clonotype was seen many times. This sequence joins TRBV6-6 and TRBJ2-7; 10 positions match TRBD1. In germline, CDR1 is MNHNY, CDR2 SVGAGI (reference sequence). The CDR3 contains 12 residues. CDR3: CASGTGAYEQYF. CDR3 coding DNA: TGTGCTAGCGGGACAGGGGCCTACGAGCAGTACTTC.

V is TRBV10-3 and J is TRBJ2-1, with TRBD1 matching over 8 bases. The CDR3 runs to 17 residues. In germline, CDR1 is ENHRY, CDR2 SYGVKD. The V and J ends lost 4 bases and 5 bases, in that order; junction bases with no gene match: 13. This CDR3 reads CAISVRDPGQEDNEQFF. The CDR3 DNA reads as TGTGCCATCAGTGTACGAGACCCGGGACAGGAGGACAATGAGCAGTTCTTC.

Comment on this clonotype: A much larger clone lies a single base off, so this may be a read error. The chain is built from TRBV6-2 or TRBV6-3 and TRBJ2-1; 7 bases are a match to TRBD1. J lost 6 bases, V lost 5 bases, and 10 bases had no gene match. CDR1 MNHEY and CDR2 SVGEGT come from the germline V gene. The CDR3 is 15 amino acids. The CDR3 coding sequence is TGTGCCAGCAGTGACGACGGCCGGGACAGCAATGAGCAGTTCTTC. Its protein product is CASSDDGRDSNEQFF.

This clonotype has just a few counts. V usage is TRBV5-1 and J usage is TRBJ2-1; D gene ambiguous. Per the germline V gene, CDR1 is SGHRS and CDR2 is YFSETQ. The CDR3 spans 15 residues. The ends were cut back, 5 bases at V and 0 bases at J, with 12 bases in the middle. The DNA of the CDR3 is TGCGCCAGCAGTCGTGACCGGGCCTCCTACAATGAGCAGTTCTTC. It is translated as CASSRDRASYNEQFF. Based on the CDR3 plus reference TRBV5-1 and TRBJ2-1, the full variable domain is KAGVTQTPRYLIKTRGQQVTLSCSPISGHRSVSWYQQTPGQGLQFLFEYFSETQRNKGNFPGRFSGRQFSNSRSEMNVSTLELGDSALYLCASSRDRASYNEQFFGPGTRLTVL.

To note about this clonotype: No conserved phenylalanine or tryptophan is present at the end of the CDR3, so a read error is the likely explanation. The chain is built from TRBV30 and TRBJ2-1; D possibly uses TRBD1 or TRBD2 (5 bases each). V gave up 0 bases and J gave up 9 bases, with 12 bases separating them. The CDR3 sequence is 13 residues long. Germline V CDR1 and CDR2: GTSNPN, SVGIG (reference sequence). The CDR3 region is CAWSVHGGGEQFL. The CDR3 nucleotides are TGTGCCTGGAGTGTACATGGGGGTGGTGAGCAGTTCTTA.

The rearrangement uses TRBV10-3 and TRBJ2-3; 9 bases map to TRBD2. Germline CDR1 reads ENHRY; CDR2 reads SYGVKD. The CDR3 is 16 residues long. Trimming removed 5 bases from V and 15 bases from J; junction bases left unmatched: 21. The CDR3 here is CAISPGNSGSSDRQYF. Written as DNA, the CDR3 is TGTGCCATCAGTCCCGGTAATAGCGGGAGTTCGGATAGGCAATATTTT.

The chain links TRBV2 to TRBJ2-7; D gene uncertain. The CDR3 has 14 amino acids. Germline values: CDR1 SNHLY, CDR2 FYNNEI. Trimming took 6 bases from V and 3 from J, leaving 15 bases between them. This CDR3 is CASSWGRANYEQYF. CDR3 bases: TGTGCCAGCAGCTGGGGAAGGGCAAACTACGAGCAGTACTTC.